The subject of this entry is one T cell receptor (beta chain). The antigen it binds to is not known. The sample holds no much larger clone one base away, and base qualities are not on file. The CDR3 covers 16 residues, taking in both the cysteine and the phenylalanine. The only DNA kept is the CDR3, 48 bases in frame from the first base. The germline V and J ends show losses of 6 bases and 4 bases respectively, and no gene match explains 7 bases of the junction. The germline V gene (reference sequence) provides CDR1 LNHDA and CDR2 SQIVND. This specimen comes from a study of blood T cell repertoires in COVID-19 (dated by TCRdb to the early 2020s). In terms of the full investigation: The collaborator samples originated in the United States, Italy and Spain and spanned the acute and convalescent phases of COVID-19. A freely available public database, intended as a resource for researchers studying the immune response to SARS-CoV-2, is where the repertoires were released. The samples were drawn from the first 160 participants of the ongoing ImmuneRACE study and from under 1,500 subjects provided by 6 global collaborators. Subjects who had been exposed to COVID-19, were actively infected with it, or had recovered from it provided the deeply sampled blood TCRbeta repertoires that made up the dataset. Nearly every sample came with metadata listing a de-identified subject ID, COVID-19 status, age in years and sex. HLA class I and class II types, where available, came from metadata supplied by the sample provider rather than from assay-based typing. The prospective study material was composed of cDNA or gDNA derived from T cells, B-cell-depleted T cells, or PBMCs.

Enrolling through a virtual design, the prospective study's participants ranged in age from roughly 18 to 89 years and lived across 24 United States geographic areas. In the prospective study, participants were assigned to cohorts based on the clinical history participants reported in a screening survey and a study questionnaire. Each participant in the prospective study had whole blood, serum and a nasopharyngeal or oropharyngeal swab collected by mobile phlebotomists. Over an approximately 2-month period, participants in the prospective study had the option of providing additional blood draws and questionnaires. Blood samples from the prospective study were shipped frozen or at room temperature prior to DNA extraction. Results and caveats for the whole study, not just this receptor: The quantity of clinical and demographic metadata differed by source and by participant and was supplied without curation.

The immunoSEQ Assay, a bias-controlled multiplex PCR, was used to amplify TCRbeta CDR3 regions from genomic DNA. The published analysis was carried out like this. The number of nucleated cells in each sample was estimated by amplification of reference gene primers within the assay. Sequence reads were collapsed and filtered to measure the absolute abundance of every unique TCRbeta CDR3 rearrangement. Productive Simpson clonality was computed per sample as the square root of Simpson's diversity index over productive rearrangements. This immuneACCESS table, as held by TCRdb, lists in-frame sequences with V and J called but not all clones. Of the missing ones, under half trace to an unresolved V gene in checked studies; the others have no known cause. V and J calls plus clone size are reproduced from that table; the DNA served to infer D and trimming. For this sample the table gives approximately 200,000 clones, of which 85% to 90% were detected only once. The ten largest clonotypes hold roughly 3% of the sample.

The sequencing sample was made of PBMCs or T cells enriched from blood (not recorded which). The receptor was isolated from a woman younger than 35 in a cohort exposed to, infected with or recovered from COVID-19 (not recorded which). Recombination linked TRBV19 to TRBJ2-6; TRBD1 aligns with 9 central bases. The DNA is as follows: TGTGCCAGTAGCCGGACAGGGGCTGGGGGGGCCAACGTCCTGACTTTC. This sequence encodes CASSRTGAGGANVLTF. Reference TRBV19 and TRBJ2-6 proteins supply the regions before and after the CDR3; the full variable domain is: DGGITQSPKYLFRKEGQNVTLSCEQNLNHDAMYWYRQDPGQGLRLIYYSQIVNDFQKGDIAEGYSVSREKKESFPLTVTSAQKNPTAFYLCASSRTGAGGANVLTFGAGSRLTVL.